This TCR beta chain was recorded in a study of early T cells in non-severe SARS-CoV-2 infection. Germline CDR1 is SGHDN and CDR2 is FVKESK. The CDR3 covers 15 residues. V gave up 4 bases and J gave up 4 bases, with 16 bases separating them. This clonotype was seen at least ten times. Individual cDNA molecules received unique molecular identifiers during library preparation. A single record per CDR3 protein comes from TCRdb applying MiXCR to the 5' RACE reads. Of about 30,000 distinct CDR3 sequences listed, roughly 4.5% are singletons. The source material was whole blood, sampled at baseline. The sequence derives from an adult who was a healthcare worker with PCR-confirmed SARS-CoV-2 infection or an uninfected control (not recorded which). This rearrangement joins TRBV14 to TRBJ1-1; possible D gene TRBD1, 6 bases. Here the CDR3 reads CASSLVPGGGTEAFF. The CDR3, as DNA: TGTGCCAGCAGCCTCGTACCCGGGGGCGGCACTGAAGCTTTCTTT.